This TCR beta chain was profiled in a study of shared clonotypes between healthy human individuals (dated by TCRdb to about 2020). Study-wide context: Three men and two women, aged 18 to 49 years, made up the cohort. Libraries were prepared and TCR repertoires were sequenced by different laboratories using diverse techniques, in order to increase sequencing depth and limit assay-specific biases. Leukapheresis yielded between about 0.9 and 10 billion PBMCs per donor. Blood TCR repertoires of four to six healthy adults were deeply sequenced to estimate repertoire size and the extent of clonotype sharing between individuals. Per donor, three plates each were used for CD4 naive and CD4 memory, two for CD8 naive, and one for CD8 memory. Here is what the overall study found, with its caveats: Naive subsets generally had larger estimated clonotype richness than memory subsets did. Rarefaction of sorted-subset datasets indicated incomplete sequencing despite the large sequencing depth. The genetic and exposure-history diversity represented was limited by the small number of donors. Sharing across several donors was observed for approximately 5% of naive CD4, under 4% of naive CD8, 2.3% of memory CD4, and about 0.4% of memory CD8 clonotypes. Clonotypes shared by all four sorted-subset donors showed higher generation probabilities than non-shared clonotypes. Pairwise subsampling indicated that sequencing depth was expected to affect the degree of clonotype sharing among donors. Sampling was restricted to blood, and TCR repertoires in tissue are likely to differ from TCR repertoires in blood.

The donors were healthy, HIV-negative adults with no recently reported acute infections or vaccinations. Only Caucasian adults living in Nashville, Tennessee, USA were represented among the donors. Magnetic negative selection was used to enrich CD4+ T cells, after which naive cells were positively selected on CD45RA and the negative fraction became the memory subset. Blood was collected by leukapheresis, and PBMCs were isolated by Ficoll-Histopaque density gradient centrifugation and then cryopreserved in liquid nitrogen vapor phase. Analytical flow cytometry was used to check the purity and quantity of each magnetically sorted T cell population. Each sorted fraction had its genomic DNA isolated and then quantified by UV absorbance on a Nanodrop 2000c. About this clone: Its antigen specificity is not known. Base qualities are not recorded, but no much larger clone differs from it by a single base.

Using the deep immunoSEQ assay, TCR CDR3 regions were amplified from genomic DNA by multiplex PCR. Extracted genomic DNA from each cell subset was distributed evenly across all wells of several immunoSEQ 96-well plates, and each plate was treated as a replicate. For sorted subsets, each replicate PCR was loaded with about 0.2 ug genomic DNA, equivalent to approximately 33,000 T cell genomes. The purified libraries were quantified using a Qubit 3.0 fluorometer, sized with a Bioanalyzer 2100, and then quantified again using the KAPA Library Quantification kit. Every immunoSEQ 96-well plate was sequenced on a separate single-read 150-cycle Illumina NextSeq 550 flow cell. On the authors' methods: Because only junctional sequences without quality scores were contained in the immunoSEQ output, filtering matching that applied to full-length reads could not be performed. Sequences were annotated with PyIR, a Python wrapper for IgBLAST v1.9, and V/J genes and CDR3 were assigned using IMGT germline references. Any read was removed if the V/J assignment was weak (E-value above 1e-6), the CDR3 was missing, or the read contained stop codons, out-of-frame junctions, or ambiguous translated residues. V3J clonotypes were defined as sequences sharing the same inferred V gene, J gene, and CDR3 amino acid sequence. Percentage overlap between repertoires was computed as shared unique clonotypes divided by the size of the smaller repertoire. Repertoire richness was assessed with RTK rarefaction, the Chao1 estimator, and Recon v2.1 estimates of unobserved clonotypes. Generation probabilities for all TCRbeta clonotypes obtained by the gDNA method from a handful of donors were computed using OLGA. In its TCRdb copy, this immuneACCESS table keeps in-frame sequences only and misses some clones. Where compared with another copy, unresolved V genes explain less than half of these, and the others have no known cause. The DNA gave D and trimming, while V, J and clone size come from that table. Recorded for this sample are 1.5 million to 1.9 million clones; 98% of them occurred a single time. The ten most abundant clones make up 0.4% to 0.45% of the sample.

The CDR3 starts with the cysteine, ends with the phenylalanine, and has 15 residues. CDR3 DNA is the only sequence kept; it has 45 bases, read in frame from the first base. V is pruned by 6 bases and J by 7 bases, leaving 7 bases of the junction without a gene match. The germline V gene specifies MNHEY as CDR1 and SVGAGI as CDR2. The sequence came from a man aged 25 to 40 in good health. The specimen sequenced was naive CD4+ T cells sorted from blood. The cell subset or site tag for this specimen amounts to: CD45RA+ positively selected. The chain employs TRBV6-5 and TRBJ1-5; the junction holds 12 bases that match TRBD1. The nucleotide sequence is given as TGTGCCAGCAGCAAAGGGACAGGGGGCGGACAGCCCCAGCATTTT. It is translated as CASSKGTGGGQPQHF.